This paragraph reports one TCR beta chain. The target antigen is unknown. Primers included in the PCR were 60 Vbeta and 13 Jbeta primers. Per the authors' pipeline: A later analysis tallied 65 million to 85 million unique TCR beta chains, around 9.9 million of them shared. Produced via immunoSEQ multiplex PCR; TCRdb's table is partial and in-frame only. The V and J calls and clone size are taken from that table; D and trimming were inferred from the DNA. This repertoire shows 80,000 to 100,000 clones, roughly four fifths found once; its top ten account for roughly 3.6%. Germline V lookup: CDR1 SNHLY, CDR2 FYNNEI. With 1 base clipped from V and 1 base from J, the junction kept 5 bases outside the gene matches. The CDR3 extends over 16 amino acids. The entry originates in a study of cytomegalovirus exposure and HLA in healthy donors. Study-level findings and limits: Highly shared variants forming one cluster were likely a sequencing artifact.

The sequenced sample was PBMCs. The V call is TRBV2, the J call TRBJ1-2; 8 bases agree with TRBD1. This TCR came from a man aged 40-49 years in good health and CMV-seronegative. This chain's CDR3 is CASSEEDRDYNYGYTF. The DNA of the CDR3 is TGTGCCAGCAGTGAAGAGGACAGGGATTATAACTATGGCTACACCTTC.